Shown below are 4 T cell receptor beta chains from a single sample sequenced in a study of neoadjuvant anti-PD-1 for oral cavity cancer. Clones were sequenced by immunoSEQ multiplex PCR, and TCRdb holds only the in-frame ones, with some missing. Here the sample spans about 14,000 clones, about 69% being singletons. The sequenced sample was PBMCs, obtained before nivolumab (anti-PD-1) treatment. The receptors here all came from a person aged 35-79 years with oral cavity squamous cell carcinoma.

The chain recombines TRBV6-1 with TRBJ1-3; 7 bases fit TRBD1. CDR3 length: 15 residues. V lost 8 bases to trimming and J lost 7 bases; unmatched junction nucleotides: 14. CDR1 MNHNS and CDR2 SASEGT come from the germline V gene. The CDR3 sequence is CASWGGQAGGNTIYF. The CDR3 coding sequence is TGTGCCAGCTGGGGAGGACAGGCCGGGGGGAACACCATATATTTT.

V usage is TRBV2 and J usage is TRBJ2-7; 10 bases fit TRBD1. V was pared by 6 bases and J by 6 bases, with 5 bases of the junction left unmatched. Germline V gene lookup returns CDR1 SNHLY and CDR2 FYNNEI. The CDR3 is 13 residues long. DNA for the CDR3: TGTGCCAGCAGATACCGGACAGGGGGCGAGCAGTACTTC. Translation: CASRYRTGGEQYF. Looking up the rest from reference TRBV2 and TRBJ2-7 gives the full variable domain: EPEVTQTPSHQVTQMGQEVILRCVPISNHLYFYWYRQILGQKVEFLVSFYNNEISEKSEIFDDQFSVERPDGSNFTLKIRSTKLEDSAMYFCASRYRTGGEQYFGPGTRLTVT.

V gene TRBV9 combines with J gene TRBJ2-5, with D unresolved. The CDR3 is 14 amino acids. Trimming left V 4 bases short and J 5 bases short, with 15 bases between. CDR1 and CDR2 (germline): SGDLS, YYNGEE. Here the CDR3 reads CASSTGPAWETQYF. CDR3 bases: TGTGCCAGCAGCACCGGACCTGCCTGGGAGACCCAGTACTTC. The full variable domain, with the rest looked up from reference TRBV9 and TRBJ2-5, is DSGVTQTPKHLITATGQRVTLRCSPRSGDLSVYWYQQSLDQGLQFLIQYYNGEERAKGNILERFSAQQFPDLHSELNLSSLELGDSALYFCASSTGPAWETQYFGPGTRLLVL.

This sequence joins TRBV5-1 and TRBJ2-3, with D possibly being TRBD2 (5 bases). The germline gives CDR1 SGHRS, CDR2 YFSETQ. There are 15 residues in the CDR3. Deletions cut 4 bases from V and 0 bases from J, with 12 bases between. As DNA, the CDR3 is TGCGCCAGCAGCCCCGGACTGCGTAGCACAGATACGCAGTATTTT. It is translated as CASSPGLRSTDTQYF.